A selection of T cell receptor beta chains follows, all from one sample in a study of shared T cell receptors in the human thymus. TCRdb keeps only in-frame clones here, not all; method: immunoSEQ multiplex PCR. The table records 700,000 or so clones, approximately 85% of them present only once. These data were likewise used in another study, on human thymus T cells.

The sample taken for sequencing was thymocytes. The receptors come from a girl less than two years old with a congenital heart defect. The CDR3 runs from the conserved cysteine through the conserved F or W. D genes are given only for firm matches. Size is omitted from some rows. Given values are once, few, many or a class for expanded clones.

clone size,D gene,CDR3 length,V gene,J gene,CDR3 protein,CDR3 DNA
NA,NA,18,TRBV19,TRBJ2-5,CVAHLSISTGRLYETQYF,TGTGTCGCGCATCTTTCCATCTCGACAGGGAGGCTTTATGAGACCCAGTACTTC
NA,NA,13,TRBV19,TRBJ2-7,CASSIDPLYEQYF,TGTGCCAGTAGTATAGATCCCCTCTACGAGCAGTACTTC
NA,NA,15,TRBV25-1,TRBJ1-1,CASSGQRVGGTEAFF,TGTGCCAGCAGTGGCCAGAGGGTGGGGGGCACTGAAGCTTTCTTT
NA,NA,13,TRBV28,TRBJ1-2,CASRRQAGAGYTF,TGTGCCAGCAGAAGACAGGCTGGAGCTGGCTACACCTTC
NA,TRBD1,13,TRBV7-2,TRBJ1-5,CASSRDSGQPQHF,TGTGCCAGCAGCCGGGACAGCGGTCAGCCCCAGCATTTT
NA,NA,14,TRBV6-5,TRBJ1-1,CASSAPGGNTEAFF,TGTGCCAGCAGTGCCCCGGGGGGTAACACTGAAGCTTTCTTT
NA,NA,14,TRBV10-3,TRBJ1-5,CATSPQGPGQPQHF,TGTGCCACTTCGCCTCAGGGGCCCGGTCAGCCCCAGCATTTT
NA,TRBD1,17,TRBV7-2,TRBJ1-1,CASSLRGQGMGHTEAFF,TGTGCCAGCAGCTTACGGGGACAGGGGATGGGGCACACTGAAGCTTTCTTT
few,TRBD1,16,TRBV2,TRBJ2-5,CASRRRQGVSEETQYF,TGTGCCAGCAGGAGAAGACAGGGAGTATCCGAAGAGACCCAGTACTTC
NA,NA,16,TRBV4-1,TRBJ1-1,CASSQVRGSAPAEAFF,TGCGCCAGCAGCCAAGTAAGGGGGTCCGCCCCAGCTGAAGCTTTCTTT
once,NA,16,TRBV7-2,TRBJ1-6,CASSSTETRYNSPLHF,TGTGCCAGCAGCTCAACAGAAACCCGGTATAATTCACCCCTCCACTTT